The sequence of this T cell receptor (beta chain) was determined in a study of cytomegalovirus exposure and HLA in healthy donors. Germline assignment: CDR1 MNHEY and CDR2 SMNVEV (reference sequence). With 6 bases removed from V and 1 base from J, the gap between germline ends came to 13 bases. The CDR3 spans 15 residues. Only one count was recorded for this clone. Its target is unknown. Amplification used 60 Vbeta primers and 13 Jbeta primers. Authors' processing steps: The authors later counted about 80 million unique TCR beta chains, some 10 million of them shared. TCRdb keeps only in-frame clones here, not all; method: immunoSEQ multiplex PCR. V, J and clone size derive from that table, while D and trimming were established from the DNA sequence. The data hold about 130,000 clones, with roughly 85% observed a single time. All donors participated as healthy donors of bone marrow. Study observations and caveats: Diagnosis of cytomegalovirus status made by the classifier reportedly showed high specificity and sensitivity. Using a false discovery rate of 0.05, a later analysis showed that approximately 16,000 TCR beta sequences were associated with HLA alleles.

The sequencing input was PBMCs. The source of this sequence is a boy younger than 18 in good health and CMV-seronegative. The chain links TRBV27 to TRBJ1-5; D is unclear. CDR3 protein: CASSRSGLSNQPQHF. The CDR3 DNA is TGTGCCAGCAGCCGGTCGGGGTTGAGCAATCAGCCCCAGCATTTT.